The clone carrying this T cell receptor beta chain was picked up many times. The antigen remains unidentified. These data come from a study of T-cell reconstitution after alpha-beta-depleted transplantation in children. The authors prepared the TCRbeta library with unique molecular identifiers. A single record per CDR3 protein comes from TCRdb applying MiXCR to the PCR reads. The data hold 250,000 to 300,000 distinct CDR3 sequences, with less than 9.5% observed a single time. CDR1 SEHNR and CDR2 FQNEAQ come from the germline V gene (reference sequence). CDR3 size: 12 residues. Between the trimmed V and J ends, which lost 8 bases and 4 bases, there was a span of 11 bases. Points from the study as a whole: Reportedly, roughly two months post-transplant, alpha-beta T cells arose from several hundred expanded graft clones. Surviving recipient cells, namely T cells and thymic progenitors, were the source of high day-60 TCRbeta diversity in some patients. T-cell numbers and diversity one year post-transplant derived largely from freshly generated T cells.

The chain combines TRBV7-9 with TRBJ1-2; TRBD1 might be the D (6 bases). This material consisted of peripheral blood, taken 360 days after TCRalphabeta/CD19-depleted stem cell transplant. This sequence originates from a female patient under 10 years old who had a stem cell transplant for Fanconi anemia, so the T cells may come from the graft donor. The CDR3 loop is CASGGGSYGYTF. CDR3 nucleotide sequence: TGTGCCAGCGGGGGCGGGAGCTATGGCTACACCTTC.